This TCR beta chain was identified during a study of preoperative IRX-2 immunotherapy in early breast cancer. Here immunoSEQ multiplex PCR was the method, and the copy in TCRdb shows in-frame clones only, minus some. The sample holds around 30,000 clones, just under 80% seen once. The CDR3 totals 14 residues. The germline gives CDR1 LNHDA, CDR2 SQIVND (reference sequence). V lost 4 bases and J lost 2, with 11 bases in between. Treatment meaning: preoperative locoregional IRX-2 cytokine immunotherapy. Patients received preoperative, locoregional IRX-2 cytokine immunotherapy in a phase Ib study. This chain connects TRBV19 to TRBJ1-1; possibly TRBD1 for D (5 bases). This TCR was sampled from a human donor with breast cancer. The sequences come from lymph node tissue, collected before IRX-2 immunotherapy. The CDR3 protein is CASSTGTGNTEAFF. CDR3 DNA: TGTGCCAGTAGTACAGGGACGGGTAACACTGAAGCTTTCTTT.